Included here is one TCR beta chain sequence, with context. Its antigen is unidentified. Some clones are missing from TCRdb's copy, which holds only in-frame ones; the method was immunoSEQ multiplex PCR. The data show approximately 90,000 clones, with 83% seen just once and 0.65% to 0.9% held by the top ten. V dropped 2 bases and J dropped 7 bases, with 8 bases sitting between them. Germline lookup yields CDR1 GTSNPN and CDR2 SVGIG (reference sequence). There are 11 residues in the CDR3. This entry is derived from a study of radiotherapy plus CTLA-4 blockade in lung cancer. Study-level background: Objective responses arose in about 18% of patients, and under 40% experienced disease control. Notes on the study in general: Radiotherapy with ipilimumab was followed by blood expansion of tumor-derived clones.

People whose metastatic non-small-cell lung cancer was chemo-refractory got focal radiation along with CTLA-4 blockade by ipilimumab. This clonotype originated in a human donor with non-small cell lung cancer who had stable disease on radiotherapy plus ipilimumab. Sample: peripheral blood, taken from a patient treated with radiotherapy plus ipilimumab. The rearrangement uses TRBV30 and TRBJ1-2; D unresolved. DNA for the CDR3: TGTGCCTGGAGTAGGGTAATTGGCTACACCTTC. Translating it yields CAWSRVIGYTF. Filled out from reference TRBV30 and TRBJ1-2, the complete variable domain reads SQTIHQWPATLVQPVGSPLSLECTVEGTSNPNLYWYRQAAGRGLQLLFYSVGIGQISSEVPQNLSASRPQDRQFILSSKKLLLSDSGFYLCAWSRVIGYTFGSGTRLTVV.